This TCR beta chain was captured by sequencing in a study of lymphopenia after photon versus proton radiotherapy. As regards this clone: What it recognizes is unknown.

Here immunoSEQ multiplex PCR was the method, and the copy in TCRdb shows in-frame clones only, minus some. In the table there are 65,000 to 90,000 clones, 80% to 95% of which are singletons. Study-level results: Relative stability marked proton patients; photon patients lost diversity and naive cells. Authors raise, but do not show, better survival with proton therapy. In patients who died, overall survival fell as post-nadir TCR diversity dropped more. After lymphocyte nadir, photon-treated repertoires showed oligoclonal expansion, especially CD8+ Temra.

Per germline, CDR1 KGHSH and CDR2 LQKENI. Deletions cut 2 bases from V and 4 bases from J, with 22 bases between. This CDR3 is 18 amino acids long. Material: peripheral blood, obtained from a patient treated with photon-based radiotherapy. The TCR was taken from a woman in her 40s with cholangiocarcinoma. The chain is built from TRBV18 and TRBJ2-3; TRBD1 is a possible D gene (6 bases). This CDR3 reads CASSPMEVETGSPDTQYF. The CDR3 DNA follows: TGTGCCAGCTCACCAATGGAGGTCGAGACAGGTTCTCCAGATACGCAGTATTTT.